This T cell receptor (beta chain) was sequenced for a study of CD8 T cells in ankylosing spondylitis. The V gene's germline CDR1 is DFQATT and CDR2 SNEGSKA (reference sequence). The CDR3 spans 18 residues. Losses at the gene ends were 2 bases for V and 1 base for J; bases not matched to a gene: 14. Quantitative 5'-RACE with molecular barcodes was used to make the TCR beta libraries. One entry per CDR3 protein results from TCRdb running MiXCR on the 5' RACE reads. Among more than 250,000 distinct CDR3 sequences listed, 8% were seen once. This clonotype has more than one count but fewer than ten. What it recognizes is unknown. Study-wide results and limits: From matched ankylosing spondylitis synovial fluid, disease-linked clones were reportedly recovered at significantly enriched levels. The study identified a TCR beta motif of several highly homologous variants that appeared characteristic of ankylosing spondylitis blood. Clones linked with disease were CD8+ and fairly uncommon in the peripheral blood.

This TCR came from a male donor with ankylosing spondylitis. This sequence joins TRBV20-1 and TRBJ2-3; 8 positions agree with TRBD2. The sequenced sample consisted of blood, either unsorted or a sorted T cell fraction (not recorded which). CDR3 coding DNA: TGCAGTGCTAGACCCGGAGGCGGGAGGCACGTTCGCACAGATACGCAGTATTTT. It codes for CSARPGGGRHVRTDTQYF.